The next 20 T cell receptor beta chains were all read from a single sample in a study of blood T cells in healthy people across ages. Alongside a J-beta primer mix, a sample-barcoded 5' primer served in a second PCR lasting about 6 to 12 cycles. One entry per CDR3 protein results from TCRdb running MiXCR on the 5' RACE reads. Of about 930,000 distinct CDR3 sequences listed, just under 30% are singletons. The same data also contributed to another study, on T cells of mothers and their children.

The sequenced sample consisted of blood. Receptors originate from a woman between 40 and 55 years old in good health.

The chain employs TRBV18 and TRBJ1-1; no reliable D call. V was pared by 4 bases and J by 3 bases, with 9 bases between. The CDR3 contains 13 residues. Per germline, CDR1 KGHSH and CDR2 LQKENI. CDR3 amino acids: CASSHSQDTEAFF. The CDR3 nucleotides read TGTGCCAGCTCACACAGTCAGGACACTGAAGCTTTCTTT.

This clonotype was detected ten times or more. Here the CDR3 reads CSVEVADTTYEQYF. DNA of the CDR3: TGCAGCGTTGAAGTTGCGGACACTACCTACGAGCAGTACTTC. This chain uses TRBV29-1 with TRBJ2-7; possible D gene TRBD1, 5 bases. This CDR3 has 14 amino acids. The ends were cut back, 1 base at V and 2 bases at J, with 12 bases in the middle. CDR1 SQVTM and CDR2 ANQGSEA come from the germline V gene.

This clonotype appeared many times. The chain is built from TRBV20-1 and TRBJ2-5, with 8 bases fitting TRBD1. Germline V gives CDR1 DFQATT, CDR2 SNEGSKA (reference sequence). V shed 5 bases, J shed 3 bases, and the junction held 5 bases outside the gene matches. CDR3 length: 13 amino acids. The CDR3 nucleotides are TGCAGTGCTGCGACGACAGGGGAAGAGACCCAGTACTTC. Translated, it gives CSAATTGEETQYF.

The chain carries TRBV4-1 and TRBJ2-7; D is tentatively TRBD1 or TRBD2 (5 bases each). This CDR3 is built from 15 residues. Trimming removed 3 bases at V and 1 base at J, with 13 bases between. The germline V gene encodes CDR1 MGHRA and CDR2 YSYEKL. The CDR3 loop is CASSHAPGTSYEQYF. CDR3 in DNA: TGCGCCAGCAGCCATGCCCCCGGGACGTCCTACGAGCAGTACTTC.

This clonotype was seen only a few times. This chain connects TRBV29-1 to TRBJ1-1; the match to TRBD1 covers 8 bases. The CDR3 runs 14 residues. J gave up 4 bases and V 4 bases, and 8 bases lay outside the gene matches. The V gene's germline CDR1 is SQVTM and CDR2 ANQGSEA. The CDR3 loop is CSVGAGGRGTEAFF. The DNA for the CDR3 is TGCAGCGTTGGCGCAGGGGGCAGGGGCACTGAAGCTTTCTTT.

This clonotype was observed many times. The rearrangement uses TRBV28 and TRBJ2-7; D gene unclear. The CDR3 consists of 14 residues. Trimming removed 6 bases from V and 3 bases from J, with 15 bases in between. In germline, CDR1 is MDHEN, CDR2 SYDVKM. The CDR3 coding sequence is TGTGCCAGCAGCCTCGACCGCCTGGGCTACGAGCAGTACTTC. As protein: CASSLDRLGYEQYF.

Only a few counts were recorded for this clonotype. The chain employs TRBV6-1 and TRBJ2-1; 8 nucleotides line up with TRBD1. This CDR3 region has 11 residues. Germline assignment: CDR1 MNHNS and CDR2 SASEGT. The V and J ends lost 4 bases and 14 bases, in that order; junction bases with no gene match: 4. The chain's CDR3 is CASSGRTGKFF. The CDR3 DNA sequence: TGTGCCAGCAGTGGCCGGACAGGGAAGTTCTTC.

This clonotype has more than one count but fewer than ten. This rearrangement joins TRBV30 to TRBJ1-1, with D uncertain. Germline values: CDR1 GTSNPN, CDR2 SVGIG (reference sequence). The CDR3 has 14 residues. The germline V and J ends were trimmed by 7 bases and 0 bases, with 15 bases remaining between them. CDR3 in amino acids: CASLGGSMNTEAFF. The DNA of the CDR3 is TGTGCCTCCCTCGGCGGCTCCATGAACACTGAAGCTTTCTTT.

This sequence joins TRBV7-9 and TRBJ2-1; TRBD2 matches 8 bases. The V gene end was trimmed by 2 bases and the J gene end by 5 bases; junction bases not matched to a gene: 11. Germline loops: CDR1 SEHNR, CDR2 FQNEAQ (reference sequence). This CDR3 is built from 17 residues. The CDR3 here is CASSLSLDGGGHNEQFF. The CDR3 nucleotides are TGTGCCAGCAGCTTATCTCTCGACGGGGGGGGGCACAATGAGCAGTTCTTC.

This clonotype was picked up a small number of times. The chain employs TRBV7-2 and TRBJ2-7, with 11 bases fitting TRBD1. This CDR3 is built from 15 residues. With 5 bases clipped from V and 1 base from J, the junction kept 4 bases outside the gene matches. Germline lookup yields CDR1 SGHTA and CDR2 FQGNSA. Here the CDR3 DNA reads TGTGCCAGCAGCATGGGGACAGGGGGTTCCTACGAGCAGTACTTC. As protein: CASSMGTGGSYEQYF.

In its sample, this clonotype was seen many times. The J gene is TRBJ2-1, the V gene TRBV7-3; 9 nucleotides align to TRBD1. Germline V gene sequence: CDR1 SGHTA, CDR2 FQGTGA. The V gene end was trimmed by 3 bases and the J gene end by 10 bases; junction bases not matched to a gene: 7. The CDR3 contains 14 residues. Written as DNA, the CDR3 is TGTGCCAGCAGCTTGGGGACAGGGCATGTGGAGCAGTTCTTC. It specifies CASSLGTGHVEQFF.

This clonotype came up once. Here the CDR3 omits its conserved ending phenylalanine or tryptophan, so a read error is the likely source. V gene TRBV4-1 combines with J gene TRBJ1-5; D is unresolved. V lost 3 bases and J lost 5, with 8 bases in between. The V gene's germline CDR1 is MGHRA and CDR2 YSYEKL. The length of the CDR3 is 13 residues. The CDR3, as DNA: TGCGCCAGCAGCCAGGAGCTTTATCAGCCCCAGCATTTG. Translation: CASSQELYQPQHL.

Only a few counts were recorded for this clonotype. CDR3 amino acids: CASSLGLALGNEQYF. The CDR3 DNA follows: TGTGCCAGCAGCTTGGGTCTAGCTCTGGGTAACGAGCAGTACTTC. J is TRBJ2-7 and V is TRBV5-6; a weak D match, TRBD2 (5 bases). V was shortened by 0 bases and J by 5 bases, with 15 bases between the two germline ends. Per the germline V gene, CDR1 is SGHDT and CDR2 is YYEEEE. This CDR3 region has 15 residues.

This rearrangement joins TRBV20-1 to TRBJ2-3; TRBD1 might be the D (6 bases). Germline V gene lookup returns CDR1 DFQATT and CDR2 SNEGSKA (reference sequence). The CDR3 is 12 residues long. V was cut by 6 bases and J by 2 bases, with 9 bases left in between. The chain's CDR3 is CSARDTTDTQYF. CDR3 sequence (DNA): TGCAGTGCCAGGGACACCACAGATACGCAGTATTTT.

A few counts support this clonotype. The rearrangement joins TRBV6-6 to TRBJ2-7, with 8 bases matching TRBD1. The CDR3 sequence is 14 residues long. V dropped 7 bases and J dropped 2; count of bases not matched to a gene: 7. Germline loops: CDR1 MNHNY, CDR2 SVGAGI (reference sequence). CDR3 DNA: TGTGCCAGCATTCCCGGACAGGGCCCCTACGAGCAGTACTTC. Translated, it gives CASIPGQGPYEQYF.

The V call is TRBV28, the J call TRBJ2-3; no clear D. V was cut by 2 bases and J by 3 bases, with 12 bases left in between. CDR3 length equals 15 residues. Germline CDR1 reads MDHEN; CDR2 reads SYDVKM. The CDR3 is CASSLVLPGTDTQYF. The CDR3 nucleotides are TGTGCCAGCAGTTTAGTACTACCCGGGACAGATACGCAGTATTTT. Variable domain in full (rest from reference TRBV28 and TRBJ2-3): DVKVTQSSRYLVKRTGEKVFLECVQDMDHENMFWYRQDPGLGLRLIYFSYDVKMKEKGDIPEGYSVSREKKERFSLILESASTNQTSMYLCASSLVLPGTDTQYFGPGTRLTVL.

This clonotype appeared a few times. V usage is TRBV28 and J usage is TRBJ2-1; a possible D gene is TRBD1 (5 bases). Germline CDR1 is MDHEN and CDR2 is SYDVKM. The CDR3 extends over 14 amino acids. V was pared by 3 bases and J by 2 bases, with 8 bases between. CDR3 nucleotides: TGTGCCAGCAGTTTCAGGGCACCCTACAATGAGCAGTTCTTC. Its protein is CASSFRAPYNEQFF.

The chain couples TRBV9 to TRBJ1-1; D not certain. This CDR3 is 14 amino acids long. The V gene lost 4 bases and the J gene lost 1 base, with 11 bases spanning the gap. Germline assignment: CDR1 SGDLS and CDR2 YYNGEE. CDR3 sequence reads: CASSPAGRNTEAFF. The CDR3 coding sequence is TGTGCCAGCAGCCCAGCGGGCAGGAACACTGAAGCTTTCTTT. The full variable domain, completed using reference TRBV9 and TRBJ1-1, is DSGVTQTPKHLITATGQRVTLRCSPRSGDLSVYWYQQSLDQGLQFLIQYYNGEERAKGNILERFSAQQFPDLHSELNLSSLELGDSALYFCASSPAGRNTEAFFGQGTRLTVV.

This clonotype was observed a few times. The rearrangement joins TRBV7-3 to TRBJ2-7; D is possibly TRBD2 (7 bases). V was shortened by 8 bases and J by 4 bases, with 18 bases between the two germline ends. From germline, CDR1 is SGHTA and CDR2 FQGTGA. The CDR3 totals 14 residues. As DNA, the CDR3 is TGTGCCAGCTCAGCGGAGGGAGGGGGTTACGAGCAGTACTTC. This encodes CASSAEGGGYEQYF.

This clonotype appeared a few times. V is TRBV28 and J is TRBJ2-5, with TRBD2 matching 10 bases. The DNA end is more similar to TRBJ2-7, so the J call may be wrong. The CDR3 has 14 residues. Germline assignment: CDR1 MDHEN and CDR2 SYDVKM. In nucleotides, the CDR3 is TGTGCCAGCATCCCCGGGCTAGCGGGGGCCGAGCAGTACTTC. Encoded protein: CASIPGLAGAEQYF.